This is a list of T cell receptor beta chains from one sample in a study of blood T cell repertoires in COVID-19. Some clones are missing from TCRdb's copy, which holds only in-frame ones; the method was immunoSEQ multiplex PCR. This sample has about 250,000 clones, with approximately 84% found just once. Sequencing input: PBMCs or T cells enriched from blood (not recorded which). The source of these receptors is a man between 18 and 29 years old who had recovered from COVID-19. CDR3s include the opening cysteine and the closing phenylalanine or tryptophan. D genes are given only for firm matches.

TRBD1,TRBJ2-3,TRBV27,CASSQRWATGGGTDTQYF
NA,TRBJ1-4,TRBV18,CASSPRQGEEKLFF
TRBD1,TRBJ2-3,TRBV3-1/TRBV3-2,CASSQDLTGGANTQYF
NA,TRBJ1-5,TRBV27,CASSSGGPYQPQHF
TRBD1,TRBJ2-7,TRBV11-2,CASSPGQAYEQYF
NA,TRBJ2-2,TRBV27,CASSFETGDGELFF
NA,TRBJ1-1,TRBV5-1,CASSARGIEAFF
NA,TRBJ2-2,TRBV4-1,CASSQSEEVPGELFF
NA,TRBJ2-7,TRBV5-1,CASSWGHLSYEQYF
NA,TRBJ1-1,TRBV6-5,CASSYSGGRAFF
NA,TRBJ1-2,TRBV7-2,CASSLVLNYGYTF
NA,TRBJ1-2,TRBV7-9,CASSLEAGSYGYTF
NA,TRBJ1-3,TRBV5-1,CASSLSSFGNTIYF
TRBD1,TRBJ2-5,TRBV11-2,CASSLDFRQGAGETQYF
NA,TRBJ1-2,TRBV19,CASRRHLNDYGYTF
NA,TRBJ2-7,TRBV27,CDYPLEQYF